The 16 T cell receptor beta chains reported below all come from one sample, sequenced in a study of blood T cell repertoires in COVID-19. Measured with immunoSEQ multiplex PCR; TCRdb has only the in-frame clones, and not every one. The table lists over 85,000 clones, around four fifths of them singletons, with approximately 15% in the top ten. Source material: peripheral blood. These receptors were collected from a woman in her fifties or sixties with acute or convalescent COVID-19.

The chain links TRBV7-3 to TRBJ2-7, with 12 bases lining up with TRBD1. The CDR3 totals 15 residues. Unmatched junction bases numbered 10, after V lost 5 bases and J lost 8 bases. Germline V gene lookup returns CDR1 SGHTA and CDR2 FQGTGA. CDR3 coding DNA: TGTGCCAGCAGCCCCTTCCCGGGACAGGGGGCAAAGCAGTACTTC. Translated, it gives CASSPFPGQGAKQYF.

The J gene is TRBJ1-4, the V gene TRBV3-1 (or the pseudogene TRBV3-2), with D possibly TRBD1 on 5 matching bases. The V gene lost 3 bases and the J gene lost 3 bases, with 11 bases spanning the gap. The CDR3 is 15 amino acids. The germline CDR1 and CDR2 sequences are LGHDT and YNNKEL (reference sequence). DNA of the CDR3: TGTGCCAGCAGCCACGCGACAGAAGCTAATGAAAAACTGTTTTTT. It yields the protein CASSHATEANEKLFF.

The V and J genes are TRBV9 and TRBJ1-4, with D maybe TRBD1 (5 bases). Germline loops: CDR1 SGDLS, CDR2 YYNGEE. The ends were cut back, 3 bases at V and 0 bases at J, with 12 bases in the middle. This CDR3 is 16 amino acids long. CDR3 sequence: CASSATGGTTNEKLFF. In DNA, the CDR3 is TGTGCCAGCAGCGCCACGGGGGGGACAACTAATGAAAAACTGTTTTTT.

Comments on this clone: Since a much larger clone is just one base distant, this may be a read error. This chain connects TRBV6-5 to TRBJ1-1; weak D call: TRBD1 (6 bases). V lost 4 bases, J lost 1 base, and 7 bases lay in between. Germline V gene sequence: CDR1 MNHEY, CDR2 SVGAGI. The CDR3 length is 13 residues. In nucleotides, the CDR3 is TGTGCCAGCAGTTTACAGGGGAACACTGAAGCTTTCTTT. Protein product: CASSLQGNTEAFF.

V is TRBV9 and J is TRBJ2-1, with D perhaps matching TRBD2 (6 bases). The germline V and J ends were trimmed by 0 bases and 1 base, with 11 bases remaining between them. CDR1 and CDR2 (germline): SGDLS, YYNGEE. The CDR3 sequence is 16 residues long. DNA of the CDR3: TGTGCCAGCAGCGTAGGGGGCGGGGCGTCCTACAATGAGCAGTTCTTC. Residues: CASSVGGGASYNEQFF.

This chain uses TRBV7-8 with TRBJ1-2; D is ambiguous. The germline CDR1 and CDR2 sequences are SGHVS and FQNEAQ. This CDR3 comprises 16 residues. V was pared by 3 bases and J by 0 bases, with 14 bases between. CDR3 in DNA: TGTGCCAGCAGCTTGGGCACACCACCCTCTAACTATGGCTACACCTTC. This translates into CASSLGTPPSNYGYTF. Supplemented by reference TRBV7-8 and TRBJ1-2, the full variable domain reads GAGVSQSPRYKVAKRGQDVALRCDPISGHVSLFWYQQALGQGPEFLTYFQNEAQLDKSGLPSDRFFAERPEGSVSTLKIQRTQQEDSAVYLCASSLGTPPSNYGYTFGSGTRLTVV.

The chain links TRBV5-1 to TRBJ1-2; possible D gene TRBD1, 5 bases. CDR3 length: 14 residues. V lost 4 bases to trimming and J lost 4 bases, with 14 bases between them. From germline, CDR1 is SGHRS and CDR2 YFSETQ. The CDR3 spells CASSPSHDSYGYTF. Here the CDR3 DNA reads TGCGCCAGCAGCCCGAGCCATGACAGCTATGGCTACACCTTC. Variable domain in full (rest from reference TRBV5-1 and TRBJ1-2): KAGVTQTPRYLIKTRGQQVTLSCSPISGHRSVSWYQQTPGQGLQFLFEYFSETQRNKGNFPGRFSGRQFSNSRSEMNVSTLELGDSALYLCASSPSHDSYGYTFGSGTRLTVV.

The rearrangement uses TRBV7-2 and TRBJ1-2, with D uncertain. The V gene lost 6 bases and the J gene lost 2 bases, with 16 bases spanning the gap. Germline V lookup: CDR1 SGHTA, CDR2 FQGNSA. This CDR3 contains 15 residues. The CDR3 bases are TGTGCCAGCAGATTCCGAGGGTCCGGGAACTATGGCTACACCTTC. Protein sequence: CASRFRGSGNYGYTF.

This clone was seen more than once but under ten times. The V call is TRBV11-2, the J call TRBJ1-1; no clear D. The CDR3 length is 13 residues. CDR1 SGHAT and CDR2 FQNNGV come from the germline V gene. V lost 1 base, J lost 4 bases, and 7 bases lay in between. The CDR3: CASSLGASTEAFF. CDR3 nucleotide sequence: TGTGCCAGCAGCTTAGGGGCCAGCACTGAAGCTTTCTTT.

The genes are TRBV2 and TRBJ1-4; TRBD1 is a possible D gene (5 bases). Trimming removed 7 bases from V and 2 bases from J, with 11 bases in between. This CDR3 region has 14 residues. The germline CDR1 and CDR2 sequences are SNHLY and FYNNEI. The CDR3 sequence: CASTPGGTNEKLFF. The CDR3 DNA reads as TGTGCCAGCACTCCGGGGGGGACTAATGAAAAACTGTTTTTT.

V usage is TRBV3-1 (or the pseudogene TRBV3-2) and J usage is TRBJ2-1; 8 nucleotides line up with TRBD2. The junction had 5 bases not matched to a gene; V was cut back by 3 bases and J by 4 bases. The CDR3 length is 15 residues. Germline loops: CDR1 LGHDT, CDR2 YNNKEL (reference sequence). The CDR3 spells CASSQPTSAYNEQFF. The CDR3 coding sequence is TGTGCCAGCAGCCAGCCGACTAGCGCTTACAATGAGCAGTTCTTC.

The chain uses TRBV6-5 and TRBJ1-5; 7 bases match TRBD1. The CDR3 sequence is 15 residues long. The J segment lost 1 base and the V segment lost 8 bases, leaving 8 bases of the junction unmatched. Germline CDR1 and CDR2: MNHEY and SVGAGI. In DNA, the CDR3 is TGTGCCAGCGTCAGGGGGGCGCGAAGCAATCAGCCCCAGCATTTT. Translating gives CASVRGARSNQPQHF.

The rearrangement joins TRBV6-5 to TRBJ1-4; D gene unclear. CDR3 length equals 12 residues. CDR1 MNHEY and CDR2 SVGAGI come from the germline V gene. Trimming left V 6 bases short and J 6 bases short, with 8 bases between. The CDR3 loop is CASRRSDEKLFF. The CDR3 nucleotides read TGTGCCAGCAGACGATCGGATGAAAAACTGTTTTTT.

The chain couples TRBV27 to TRBJ1-2, with 7 positions matching TRBD1. V was clipped by 5 bases and J by 2 bases; unmatched bases: 8. This CDR3 spans 15 amino acids. Germline V CDR1 and CDR2: MNHEY, SMNVEV (reference sequence). As DNA, the CDR3 is TGTGCCAGCAGTCCGATACCGGGACAGAACTATGGCTACACCTTC. It yields the protein CASSPIPGQNYGYTF.

The chain is built from TRBV19 and TRBJ2-7; D gene unclear. Between the trimmed V and J ends, which lost 9 bases and 3 bases, there was a span of 9 bases. Germline V lookup: CDR1 LNHDA, CDR2 SQIVND (reference sequence). The length of the CDR3 is 11 residues. DNA of the CDR3: TGTGCCAGCGCCTCGGGCTACGAGCAGTACTTC. Residues: CASASGYEQYF.

J is TRBJ2-2 and V is TRBV6-2 or TRBV6-3; TRBD1 is a possible D gene (6 bases). This CDR3 contains 17 residues. Looked up from germline, CDR1 is MNHEY and CDR2 is SVGEGT. The V end was cut by 3 bases, the J end by 6 bases, with 20 bases between. CDR3 loop: CASSYKVGGPLAGELFF. CDR3 in DNA: TGTGCCAGCAGTTATAAGGTAGGGGGACCTTTGGCCGGGGAGCTGTTTTTT.